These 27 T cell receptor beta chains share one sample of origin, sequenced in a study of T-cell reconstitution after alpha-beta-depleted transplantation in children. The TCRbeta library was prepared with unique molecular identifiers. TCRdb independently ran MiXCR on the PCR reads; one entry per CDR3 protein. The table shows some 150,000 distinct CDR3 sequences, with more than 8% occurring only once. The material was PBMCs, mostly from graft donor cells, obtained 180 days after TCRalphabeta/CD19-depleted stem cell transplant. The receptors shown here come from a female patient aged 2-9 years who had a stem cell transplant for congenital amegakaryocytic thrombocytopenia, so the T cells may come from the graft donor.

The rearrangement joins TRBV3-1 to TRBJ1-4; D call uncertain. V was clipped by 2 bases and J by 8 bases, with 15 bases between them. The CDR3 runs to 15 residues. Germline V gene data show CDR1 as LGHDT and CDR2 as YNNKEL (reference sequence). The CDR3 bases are TGTGCCAGCAGCCAATTTGGACTAATTGAGGAAAAACTGTTTTTT. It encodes CASSQFGLIEEKLFF.

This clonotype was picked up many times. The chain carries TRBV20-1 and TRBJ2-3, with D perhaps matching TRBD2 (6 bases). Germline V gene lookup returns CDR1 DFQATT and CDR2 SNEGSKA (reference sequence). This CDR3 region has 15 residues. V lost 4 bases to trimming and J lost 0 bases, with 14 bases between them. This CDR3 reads CSANPGVTSTDTQYF. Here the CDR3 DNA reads TGCAGTGCTAACCCGGGGGTCACTAGCACAGATACGCAGTATTTT.

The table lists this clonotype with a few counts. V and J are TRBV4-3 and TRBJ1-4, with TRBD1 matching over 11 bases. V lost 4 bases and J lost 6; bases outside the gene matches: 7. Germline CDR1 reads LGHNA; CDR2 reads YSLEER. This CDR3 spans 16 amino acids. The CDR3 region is CASSLSPGQGDEKLFF. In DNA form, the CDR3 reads TGCGCCAGCAGCCTCAGCCCGGGACAGGGGGATGAAAAACTGTTTTTT.

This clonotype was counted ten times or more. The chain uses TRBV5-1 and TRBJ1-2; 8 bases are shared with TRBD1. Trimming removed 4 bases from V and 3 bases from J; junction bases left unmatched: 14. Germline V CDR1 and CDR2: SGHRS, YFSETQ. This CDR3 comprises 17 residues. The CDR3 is CASSPGQGGWNHYGYTF. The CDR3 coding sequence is TGCGCCAGCAGCCCAGGACAGGGAGGATGGAACCACTATGGCTACACCTTC. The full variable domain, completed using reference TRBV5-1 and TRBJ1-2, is KAGVTQTPRYLIKTRGQQVTLSCSPISGHRSVSWYQQTPGQGLQFLFEYFSETQRNKGNFPGRFSGRQFSNSRSEMNVSTLELGDSALYLCASSPGQGGWNHYGYTFGSGTRLTVV.

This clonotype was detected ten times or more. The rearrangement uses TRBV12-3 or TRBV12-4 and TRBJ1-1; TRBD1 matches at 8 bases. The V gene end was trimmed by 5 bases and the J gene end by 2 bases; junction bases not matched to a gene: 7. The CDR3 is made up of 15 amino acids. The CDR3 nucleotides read TGTGCCAGCAGTGAGGGGGACAGGTCAAACACTGAAGCTTTCTTT. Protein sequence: CASSEGDRSNTEAFF.

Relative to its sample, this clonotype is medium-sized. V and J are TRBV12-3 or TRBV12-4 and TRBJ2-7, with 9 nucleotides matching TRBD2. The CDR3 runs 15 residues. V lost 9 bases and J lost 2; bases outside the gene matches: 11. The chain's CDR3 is CASSPEPSGTYEQYF. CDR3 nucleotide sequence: TGTGCCAGTTCCCCGGAGCCTAGCGGGACCTACGAGCAGTACTTC.

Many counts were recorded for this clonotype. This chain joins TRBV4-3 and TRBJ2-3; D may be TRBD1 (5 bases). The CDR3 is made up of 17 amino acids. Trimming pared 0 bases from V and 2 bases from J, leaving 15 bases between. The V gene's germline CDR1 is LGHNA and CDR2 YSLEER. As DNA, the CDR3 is TGCGCCAGCAGCCAAGACTACCTAGGGGAAAACACAGATACGCAGTATTTT. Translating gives CASSQDYLGENTDTQYF.

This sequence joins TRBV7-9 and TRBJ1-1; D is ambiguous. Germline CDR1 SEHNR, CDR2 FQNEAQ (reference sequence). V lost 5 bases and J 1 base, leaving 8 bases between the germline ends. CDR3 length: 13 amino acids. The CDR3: CASSLPRNTEAFF. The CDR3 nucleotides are TGTGCCAGCAGCCTCCCTAGGAACACTGAAGCTTTCTTT.

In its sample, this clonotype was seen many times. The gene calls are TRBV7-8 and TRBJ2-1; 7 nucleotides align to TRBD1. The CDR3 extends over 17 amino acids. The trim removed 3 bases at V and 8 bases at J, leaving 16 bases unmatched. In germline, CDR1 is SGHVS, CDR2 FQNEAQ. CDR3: CASSFDRARSIAYEQFF. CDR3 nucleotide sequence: TGTGCCAGCAGCTTCGACAGGGCTCGGTCCATAGCCTATGAGCAGTTCTTC.

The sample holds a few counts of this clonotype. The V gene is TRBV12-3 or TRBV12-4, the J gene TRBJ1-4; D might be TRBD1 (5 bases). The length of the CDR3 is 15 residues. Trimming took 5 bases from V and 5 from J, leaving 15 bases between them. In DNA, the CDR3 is TGTGCCAGCAGTCCGATGGGACCTACGAATGAAAAACTGTTTTTT. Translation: CASSPMGPTNEKLFF.

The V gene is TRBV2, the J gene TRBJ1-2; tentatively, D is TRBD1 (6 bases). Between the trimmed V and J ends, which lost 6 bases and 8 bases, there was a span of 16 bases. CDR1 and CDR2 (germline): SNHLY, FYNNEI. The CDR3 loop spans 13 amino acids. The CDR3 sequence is CASRPQGGSGYTF. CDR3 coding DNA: TGTGCCAGCAGGCCACAGGGAGGGTCCGGCTACACCTTC.

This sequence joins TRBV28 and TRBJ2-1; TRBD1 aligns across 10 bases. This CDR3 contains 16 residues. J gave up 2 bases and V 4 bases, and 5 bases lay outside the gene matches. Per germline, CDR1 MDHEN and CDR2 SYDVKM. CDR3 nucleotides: TGTGCCAGCAGTTGCCCCGGGACAGGGGCCTACAATGAGCAGTTCTTC. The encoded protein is CASSCPGTGAYNEQFF.

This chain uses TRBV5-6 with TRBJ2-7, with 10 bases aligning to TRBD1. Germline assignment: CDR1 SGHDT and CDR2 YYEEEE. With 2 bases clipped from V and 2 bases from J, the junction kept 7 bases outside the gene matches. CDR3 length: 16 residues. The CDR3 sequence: CASSLTGTGVPYEQYF. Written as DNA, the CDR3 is TGTGCCAGCAGCTTAACCGGGACAGGGGTACCCTACGAGCAGTACTTC.

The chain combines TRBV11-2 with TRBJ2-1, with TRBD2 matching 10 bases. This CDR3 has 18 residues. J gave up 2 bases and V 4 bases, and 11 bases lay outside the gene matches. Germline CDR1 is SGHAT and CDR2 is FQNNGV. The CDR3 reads CASSYRDPSGRAYNEQFF. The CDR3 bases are TGTGCCAGCAGCTACCGCGACCCAAGCGGGAGGGCCTACAATGAGCAGTTCTTC. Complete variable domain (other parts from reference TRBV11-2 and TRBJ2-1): EAGVAQSPRYKIIEKRQSVAFWCNPISGHATLYWYQQILGQGPKLLIQFQNNGVVDDSQLPKDRFSAERLKGVDSTLKIQPAKLEDSAVYLCASSYRDPSGRAYNEQFFGPGTRLTVL.

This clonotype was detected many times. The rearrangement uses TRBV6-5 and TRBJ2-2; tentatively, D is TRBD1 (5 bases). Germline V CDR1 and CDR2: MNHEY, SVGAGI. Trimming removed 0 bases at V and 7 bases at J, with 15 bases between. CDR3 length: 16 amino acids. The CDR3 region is CASSYSTRVWVGELFF. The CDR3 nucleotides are TGTGCCAGCAGTTACTCGACCAGGGTCTGGGTCGGGGAGCTGTTTTTT.

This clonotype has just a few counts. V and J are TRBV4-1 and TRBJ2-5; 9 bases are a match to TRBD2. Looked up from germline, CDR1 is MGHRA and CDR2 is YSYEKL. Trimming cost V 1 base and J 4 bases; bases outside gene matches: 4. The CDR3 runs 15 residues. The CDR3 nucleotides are TGCGCCAGCAGCCAAGTTGGACTAGCGAGAGAGACCCAGTACTTC. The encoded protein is CASSQVGLARETQYF.

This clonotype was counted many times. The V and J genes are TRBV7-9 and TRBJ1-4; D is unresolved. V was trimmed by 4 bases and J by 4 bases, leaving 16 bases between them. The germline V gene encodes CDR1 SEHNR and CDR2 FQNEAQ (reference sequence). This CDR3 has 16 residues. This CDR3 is CASSSSVRGFNEKLFF. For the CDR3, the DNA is TGTGCCAGCAGCTCCTCCGTCCGCGGATTTAATGAAAAACTGTTTTTT.

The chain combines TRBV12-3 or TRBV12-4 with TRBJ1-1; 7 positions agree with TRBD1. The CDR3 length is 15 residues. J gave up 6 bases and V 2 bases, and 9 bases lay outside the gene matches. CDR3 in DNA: TGTGCCAGCAGTTTATTATCAAAGGGGGCCTCTGAAGCTTTCTTT. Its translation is CASSLLSKGASEAFF.

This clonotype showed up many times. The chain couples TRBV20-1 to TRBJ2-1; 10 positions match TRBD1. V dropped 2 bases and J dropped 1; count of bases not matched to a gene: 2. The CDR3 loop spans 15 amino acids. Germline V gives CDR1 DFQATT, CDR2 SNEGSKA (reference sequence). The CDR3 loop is CSARLDRGSYNEQFF. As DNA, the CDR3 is TGCAGTGCTAGATTGGACAGGGGGTCCTACAATGAGCAGTTCTTC.

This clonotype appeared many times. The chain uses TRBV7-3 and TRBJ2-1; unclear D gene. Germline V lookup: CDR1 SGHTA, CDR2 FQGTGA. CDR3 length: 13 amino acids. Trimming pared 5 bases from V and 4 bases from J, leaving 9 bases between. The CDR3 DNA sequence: TGTGCCAGCAGCATAGGTCTTTACAATGAGCAGTTCTTC. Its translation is CASSIGLYNEQFF.

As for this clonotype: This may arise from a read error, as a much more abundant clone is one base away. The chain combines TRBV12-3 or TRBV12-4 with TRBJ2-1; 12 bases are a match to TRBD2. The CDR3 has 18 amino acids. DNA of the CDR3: TGTGCCATCAGTCCTCAAGGGACTAGCGGGTATACGAGGATCGGGCAGTTCTTC. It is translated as CAISPQGTSGYTRIGQFF.

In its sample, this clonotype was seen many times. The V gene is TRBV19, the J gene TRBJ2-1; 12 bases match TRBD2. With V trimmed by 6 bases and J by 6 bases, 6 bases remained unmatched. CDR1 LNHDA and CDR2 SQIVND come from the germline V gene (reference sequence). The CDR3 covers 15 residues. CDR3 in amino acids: CASRRGTSGRNEQFF. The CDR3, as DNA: TGTGCCAGTAGGCGGGGGACTAGCGGGCGCAATGAGCAGTTCTTC. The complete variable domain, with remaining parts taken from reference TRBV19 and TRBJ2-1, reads DGGITQSPKYLFRKEGQNVTLSCEQNLNHDAMYWYRQDPGQGLRLIYYSQIVNDFQKGDIAEGYSVSREKKESFPLTVTSAQKNPTAFYLCASRRGTSGRNEQFFGPGTRLTVL.

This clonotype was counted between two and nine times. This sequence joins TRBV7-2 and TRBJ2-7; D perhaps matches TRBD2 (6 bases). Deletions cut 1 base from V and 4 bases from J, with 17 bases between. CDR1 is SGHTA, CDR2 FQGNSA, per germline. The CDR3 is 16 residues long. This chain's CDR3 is CASSLDVPRDGYEQYF. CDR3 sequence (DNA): TGTGCCAGCAGCTTAGATGTTCCGCGGGATGGGTACGAGCAGTACTTC.

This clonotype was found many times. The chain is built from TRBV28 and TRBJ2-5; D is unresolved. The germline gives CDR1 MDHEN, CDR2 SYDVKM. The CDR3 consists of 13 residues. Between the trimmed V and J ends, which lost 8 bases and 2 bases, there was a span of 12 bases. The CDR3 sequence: CASCRSAQETQYF. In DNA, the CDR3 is TGTGCCAGCTGCAGGAGCGCACAAGAGACCCAGTACTTC.

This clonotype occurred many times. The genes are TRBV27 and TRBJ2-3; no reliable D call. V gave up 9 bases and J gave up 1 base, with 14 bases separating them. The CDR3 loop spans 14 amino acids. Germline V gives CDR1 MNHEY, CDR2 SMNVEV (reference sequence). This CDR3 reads CASSFRRGTDTQYF. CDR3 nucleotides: TGTGCCAGTTCCTTCCGTCGTGGCACAGATACGCAGTATTTT.

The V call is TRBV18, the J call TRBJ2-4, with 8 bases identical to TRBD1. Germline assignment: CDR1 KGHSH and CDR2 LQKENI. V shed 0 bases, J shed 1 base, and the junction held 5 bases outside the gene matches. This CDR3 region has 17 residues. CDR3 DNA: TGTGCCAGCTCACCACCTCAGGGGGCGGATGCCAAAAACATTCAGTACTTC. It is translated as CASSPPQGADAKNIQYF.

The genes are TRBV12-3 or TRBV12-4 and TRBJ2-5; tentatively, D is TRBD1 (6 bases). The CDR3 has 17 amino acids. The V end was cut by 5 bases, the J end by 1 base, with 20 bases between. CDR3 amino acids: CASSPYFGQRPQETQYF. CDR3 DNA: TGTGCCAGCAGTCCCTACTTCGGACAGCGGCCCCAAGAGACCCAGTACTTC.